These 9 T cell receptor beta chains were all obtained from the same sample, sequenced in a study of neurological immune-mediated disorders. TCRdb re-called the 5' RACE reads through MiXCR, storing one row per CDR3 protein. The sample lists over 45,000 distinct CDR3 sequences; roughly 25% were seen once. Source material: PBMCs. The receptors were sampled from a woman in her seventies in good health.

This clonotype was observed at least ten times. The rearrangement uses TRBV11-2 and TRBJ2-2, with 7 bases matching TRBD1. Trimming removed 5 bases from V and 5 bases from J; junction bases left unmatched: 8. Germline lookup yields CDR1 SGHAT and CDR2 FQNNGV. The CDR3 runs 15 residues. The CDR3 nucleotides are TGTGCCAGCAGCCACTGGGACAGTCGGACCGGGGAGCTGTTTTTT. Translation gives CASSHWDSRTGELFF. The full variable domain, its missing parts supplied by reference TRBV11-2 and TRBJ2-2, is EAGVAQSPRYKIIEKRQSVAFWCNPISGHATLYWYQQILGQGPKLLIQFQNNGVVDDSQLPKDRFSAERLKGVDSTLKIQPAKLEDSAVYLCASSHWDSRTGELFFGEGSRLTVL.

The rearrangement links TRBV10-3 to TRBJ2-3; 8 bases align to TRBD1. Germline V gives CDR1 ENHRY, CDR2 SYGVKD. With V trimmed by 10 bases and J by 2 bases, 11 bases remained unmatched. The CDR3 totals 15 residues. The CDR3 protein is CATGTGQTTTDTQYF. In DNA form, the CDR3 reads TGTGCCACAGGGACAGGACAAACGACCACAGATACGCAGTATTTT.

This clonotype has ten or more counts. This chain uses TRBV12-3 or TRBV12-4 with TRBJ1-1, with D possibly matching TRBD1 (5 bases). There are 13 residues in the CDR3. V dropped 7 bases and J dropped 4 bases, with 13 bases sitting between them. The CDR3 coding sequence is TGTGCCAGCATCCGCACGGGGGGCACTGAAGCTTTCTTT. Protein: CASIRTGGTEAFF.

This chain uses TRBV7-9 with TRBJ2-3; 7 bases are a match to TRBD1. J gave up 0 bases and V 7 bases, and 7 bases lay outside the gene matches. Germline CDR1 is SEHNR and CDR2 is FQNEAQ (reference sequence). CDR3 size: 15 residues. DNA for the CDR3: TGTGCCAGCACCAGACAGGGAGCTAGCACAGATACGCAGTATTTT. Protein sequence: CASTRQGASTDTQYF.

About this clonotype: This clone may be a read error of a much larger clone one base away. This CDR3 reads CSVLTGVVGTDKQYF. The DNA for the CDR3 is TGCAGCGTTCTTACAGGGGTGGTGGGCACAGATAAGCAGTATTTT. The V call is TRBV29-1, the J call TRBJ2-3; 7 positions match TRBD1. The CDR3 covers 15 residues. Germline V lookup: CDR1 SQVTM, CDR2 ANQGSEA.

CDR3 DNA sequence: TGTGCCAGCAGGGGGACTAGCGGGAGGACGGGGTATGAGCAGTTCTTC. Translating it yields CASRGTSGRTGYEQFF. This rearrangement joins TRBV6-1 to TRBJ2-1, with 15 bases lining up with TRBD2. CDR1 and CDR2 (germline): MNHNS, SASEGT. This CDR3 is built from 16 residues. V lost 6 bases and J lost 8; bases outside the gene matches: 8.

This clonotype was seen many times. The chain links TRBV7-2 to TRBJ2-2; possible D gene TRBD1, 6 bases. In germline, CDR1 is SGHTA, CDR2 FQGNSA. V lost 7 bases and J lost 5, with 14 bases in between. The CDR3 is 14 amino acids. CDR3 sequence (DNA): TGTGCCAGCACCGGGACACTCTCGACCGGGGAGCTGTTTTTT. Amino acid sequence: CASTGTLSTGELFF.

In its sample, this clonotype was seen many times. The chain employs TRBV7-2 and TRBJ2-1; D is uncertain. Germline-derived CDR1 and CDR2 are SGHTA and FQGNSA. Between the trimmed V and J ends, which lost 2 bases and 0 bases, there was a span of 8 bases. This CDR3 comprises 15 residues. CDR3 sequence (DNA): TGTGCCAGCAGCTTACTAGGCAGCTCCTACAATGAGCAGTTCTTC. Protein product: CASSLLGSSYNEQFF.

This clonotype was counted at least ten times. CDR3 bases: TGTGCCAGCAGCTTAGTCGGGGGTAGGACAGATACGCAGTATTTT. This sequence encodes CASSLVGGRTDTQYF. The chain links TRBV7-2 to TRBJ2-3; perhaps TRBD2 as D (6 bases). The CDR3 sequence is 15 residues long. Germline CDR1 SGHTA, CDR2 FQGNSA. V gave up 1 base and J gave up 3 bases, with 11 bases separating them. Filled out from reference TRBV7-2 and TRBJ2-3, the complete variable domain reads GAGVSQSPSNKVTEKGKDVELRCDPISGHTALYWYRQSLGQGLEFLIYFQGNSAPDKSGLPSDRFSAERTGGSVSTLTIQRTQQEDSAVYLCASSLVGGRTDTQYFGPGTRLTVL.